The 5 T cell receptor beta chains reported below all come from one sample, sequenced in a study of PD-L1 blockade in urothelial cancer. Profiled with immunoSEQ multiplex PCR; TCRdb holds only in-frame clones, not every one. Here the sample spans some 40,000 clones, roughly nine tenths being singletons. Regarding time point: peripheral blood 6 weeks after treatment start. Source: PBMCs, taken around atezolizumab (anti-PD-L1) treatment. Source of these receptors: a man in his 70s with urothelial cancer.

The genes are TRBV19 and TRBJ1-1; 8 bases align to TRBD1. Germline V gene data show CDR1 as LNHDA and CDR2 as SQIVND (reference sequence). The CDR3 totals 13 residues. Trimming removed 7 bases from V and 8 bases from J; junction bases left unmatched: 9. The CDR3 sequence: CASTRTGIGEAFF. CDR3 DNA: TGTGCCAGTACCCGGACAGGGATTGGGGAAGCTTTCTTT.

The CDR3 coding sequence is TGTGCCAGCAGCCCGTGGCGACGGGGTCCTAAGGACGAGCAGTACTTC. This translates into CASSPWRRGPKDEQYF. The rearrangement joins TRBV7-3 to TRBJ2-7; weak D call: TRBD2 (5 bases). The CDR3 runs to 16 residues. Trimming pared 5 bases from V and 5 bases from J, leaving 22 bases between. Germline V gene sequence: CDR1 SGHTA, CDR2 FQGTGA.

This clone was observed once. The V gene is TRBV19, the J gene TRBJ1-5, with TRBD1 as a possible D gene (5 bases). CDR3 length: 16 amino acids. Germline V gives CDR1 LNHDA, CDR2 SQIVND (reference sequence). The V gene lost 1 base and the J gene lost 2 bases, with 12 bases spanning the gap. The CDR3 bases are TGTGCCAGTAGTATAGGGGGGGACCGGGGCAATCAGCCCCAGCATTTT. This codes for CASSIGGDRGNQPQHF.

The gene calls are TRBV2 and TRBJ2-1; D not resolved. Germline V gene lookup returns CDR1 SNHLY and CDR2 FYNNEI. The CDR3 covers 14 residues. Trimming stripped 3 bases from V and 5 bases from J, with 11 bases between. The DNA of the CDR3 is TGTGCCAGCAGTGAGGTTCGGCAGGACAATGAGCAGTTCTTC. This encodes CASSEVRQDNEQFF. The full variable domain, completed using reference TRBV2 and TRBJ2-1, is EPEVTQTPSHQVTQMGQEVILRCVPISNHLYFYWYRQILGQKVEFLVSFYNNEISEKSEIFDDQFSVERPDGSNFTLKIRSTKLEDSAMYFCASSEVRQDNEQFFGPGTRLTVL.

The chain has TRBV28 and TRBJ1-6; 12 bases align to TRBD1. V shed 5 bases, J shed 7 bases, and the junction held 9 bases outside the gene matches. This CDR3 spans 17 amino acids. Germline lookup yields CDR1 MDHEN and CDR2 SYDVKM. The CDR3 sequence: CASSRGDRGRGNSPLHF. Here the CDR3 DNA reads TGTGCCAGCAGTAGGGGGGACAGGGGGCGCGGAAATTCACCCCTCCACTTT.